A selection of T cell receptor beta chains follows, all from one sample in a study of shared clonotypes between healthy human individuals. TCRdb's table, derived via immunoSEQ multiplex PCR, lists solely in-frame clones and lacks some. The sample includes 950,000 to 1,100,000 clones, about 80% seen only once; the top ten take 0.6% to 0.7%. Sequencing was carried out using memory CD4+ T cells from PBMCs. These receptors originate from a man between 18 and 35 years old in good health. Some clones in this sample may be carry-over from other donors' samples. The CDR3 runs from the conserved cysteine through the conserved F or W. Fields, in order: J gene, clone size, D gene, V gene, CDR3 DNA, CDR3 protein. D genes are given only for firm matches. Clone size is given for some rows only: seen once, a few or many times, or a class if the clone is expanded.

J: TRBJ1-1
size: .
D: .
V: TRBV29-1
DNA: TGCAGCGTCCGGGCCGTGAACACTGAAGCTTTCTTT
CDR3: CSVRAVNTEAFF

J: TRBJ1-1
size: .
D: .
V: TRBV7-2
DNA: TGTGCCAGCAGCTTAATGCGGGGAGTTAGTGAAGCTTTCTTT
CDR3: CASSLMRGVSEAFF

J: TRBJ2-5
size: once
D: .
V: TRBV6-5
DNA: TGTGCCAGCAGCCCCACCTCTAGACCCCAAGAGACCCAGTACTTC
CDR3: CASSPTSRPQETQYF

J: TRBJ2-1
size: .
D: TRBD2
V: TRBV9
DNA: TGTGCCAGCAGCGCTCATACGGGACTAGCGGGAGGTGAGCAGTTCTTC
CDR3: CASSAHTGLAGGEQFF

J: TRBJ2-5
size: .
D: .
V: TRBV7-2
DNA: TGTGCCAGCAGCTTAGGGACTGTCCAAGAGACCCAGTACTTC
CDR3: CASSLGTVQETQYF

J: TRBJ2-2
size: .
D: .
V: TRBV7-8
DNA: TGTGCCAGCAGCCGCGGGACTTGGAGCGGGGAGCTGTTTTTT
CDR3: CASSRGTWSGELFF

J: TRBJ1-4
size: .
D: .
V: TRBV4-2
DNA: TGTGCCAGCAGCCCCGGAAGCGGCAGACCAAAGCTGTTTTTT
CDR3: CASSPGSGRPKLFF

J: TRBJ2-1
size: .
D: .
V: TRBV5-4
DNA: TGTGCCAGCAGCCCGATGGGGGCCTACAATGAGCAGTTCTTC
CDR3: CASSPMGAYNEQFF

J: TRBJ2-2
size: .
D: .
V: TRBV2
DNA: TGTGCCAGCAGTGAAGAGGGCGCCGGGGAGCTGTTTTTT
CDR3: CASSEEGAGELFF

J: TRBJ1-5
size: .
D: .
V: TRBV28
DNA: TGTGCCAGCAGTTTGTCACAGGGCTATCAGCCCCAGCATTTT
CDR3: CASSLSQGYQPQHF

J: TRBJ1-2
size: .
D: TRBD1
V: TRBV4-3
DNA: TGCGCCAGCAGCCAAGATATAACAGGGGATGGCGGCTACACCTTC
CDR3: CASSQDITGDGGYTF

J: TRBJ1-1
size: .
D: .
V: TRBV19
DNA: TGTGCCAGTAGCATCAGGGATTTGGCACAAGAAGCTTTCTTT
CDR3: CASSIRDLAQEAFF

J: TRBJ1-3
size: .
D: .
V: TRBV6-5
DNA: TGTGCCAGCAGTTCCGGACAGAGCCTCTCTGGAAACACCATATATTTT
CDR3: CASSSGQSLSGNTIYF

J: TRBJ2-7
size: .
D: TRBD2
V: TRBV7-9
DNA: TGTGCCAGCAGCTTACTAGCGGAAAAACCCTACGAGCAGTACTTC
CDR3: CASSLLAEKPYEQYF

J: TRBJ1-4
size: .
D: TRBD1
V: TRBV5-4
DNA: TGTGCCAGCAGCTCACAGGGGGCTAGTGAAAAACTGTTTTTT
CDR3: CASSSQGASEKLFF

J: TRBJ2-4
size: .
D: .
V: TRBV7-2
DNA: TGTGCCAGCAGCTCGCAGGGAAGGGGGGACATTCAGTACTTC
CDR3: CASSSQGRGDIQYF

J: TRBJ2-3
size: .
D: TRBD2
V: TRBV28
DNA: TGTGCCAGCAGTTTCTTGCGGGAGGAGGCAGATACGCAGTATTTT
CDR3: CASSFLREEADTQYF

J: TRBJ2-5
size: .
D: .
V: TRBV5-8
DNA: TGTGCCAGCAGCCTGGGGCCCGAGGGGACCCAGTACTTC
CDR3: CASSLGPEGTQYF

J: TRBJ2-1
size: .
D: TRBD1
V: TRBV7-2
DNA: TGTGCCAGCAGTCAAACAGGGGTGGCCTACAATGAGCAGTTCTTC
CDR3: CASSQTGVAYNEQFF

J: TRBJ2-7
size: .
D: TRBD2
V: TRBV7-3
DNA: TGTGCCAGCAGCCGATCTAGCGGGAGTAGGAACGAGCAGTACTTC
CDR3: CASSRSSGSRNEQYF

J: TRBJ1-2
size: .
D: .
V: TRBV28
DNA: TGTGCCAGCCATCAAGACAATAACTATGGCTACACCTTC
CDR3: CASHQDNNYGYTF

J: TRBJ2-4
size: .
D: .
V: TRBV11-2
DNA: TGTGCCAGCAGGTCGGCGGGAAACATTCAGTACTTC
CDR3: CASRSAGNIQYF

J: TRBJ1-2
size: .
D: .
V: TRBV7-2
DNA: TGTGCCAGCAGCCCTAACTATGACGGATACTATGGCTACACCTTC
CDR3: CASSPNYDGYYGYTF

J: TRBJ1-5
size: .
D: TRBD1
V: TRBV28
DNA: TGTGCCAGCAGTTATATTTTGACAGGGTACGGCAATCAGCCCCAGCATTTT
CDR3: CASSYILTGYGNQPQHF

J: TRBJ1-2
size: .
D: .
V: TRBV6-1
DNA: TGTGCCAGCAGTGAGTACCAGGGAGCTAACTATGGCTACACCTTC
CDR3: CASSEYQGANYGYTF

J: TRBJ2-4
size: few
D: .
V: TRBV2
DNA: TGTGCCAGCAGTGACTTCGGGAAGGGAGCAAACATTCAGTACTTC
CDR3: CASSDFGKGANIQYF

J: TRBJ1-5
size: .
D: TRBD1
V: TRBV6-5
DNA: TGTGCCAGCAGCCCCGGACAGGGAAGCCAGCCCCAGCATTTT
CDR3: CASSPGQGSQPQHF

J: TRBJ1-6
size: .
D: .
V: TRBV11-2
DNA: TGTGCCAGCAGCTTAGTTGTGGGTACACCCCTCCACTTT
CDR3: CASSLVVGTPLHF

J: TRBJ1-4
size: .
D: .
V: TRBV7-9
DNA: TGTGCCAGCAGCTTCTCCCGGGGGGCTGGGGAAAAACTGTTTTTT
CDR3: CASSFSRGAGEKLFF

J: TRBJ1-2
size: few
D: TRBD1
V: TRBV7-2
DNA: TGTGCCAGCAGCACCCGACAGGGGGCGGGTCATGGCTACACCTTC
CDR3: CASSTRQGAGHGYTF

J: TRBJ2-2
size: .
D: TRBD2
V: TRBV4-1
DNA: TGCGCCAGCAGCCAAGTAGCGGGGGCGATCGGGGAGCTGTTTTTT
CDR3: CASSQVAGAIGELFF

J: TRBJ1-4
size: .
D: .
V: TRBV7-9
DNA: TGTGCCAGCAGCTTAGGGACCAGGAATGAAAAACTGTTTTTT
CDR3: CASSLGTRNEKLFF

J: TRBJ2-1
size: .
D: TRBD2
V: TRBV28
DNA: TGTGCCAGCTGTAGGGGCGGGAGAAGGAATGAGCAGTTCTTC
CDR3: CASCRGGRRNEQFF

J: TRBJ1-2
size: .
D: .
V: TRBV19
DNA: TGTGCCAGTAAGCTAAGGGCCGCAGCTAACTATGGCTACACCTTC
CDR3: CASKLRAAANYGYTF

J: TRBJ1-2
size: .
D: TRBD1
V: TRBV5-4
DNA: TGTGCCAGCAGCGACAGGGGTGGCTATGGCTACACCTTC
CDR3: CASSDRGGYGYTF

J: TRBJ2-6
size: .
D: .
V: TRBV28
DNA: TGTGCCAGCAGTTTAAGGGGCTCTGGGGCCAACGTCCTGACTTTC
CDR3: CASSLRGSGANVLTF

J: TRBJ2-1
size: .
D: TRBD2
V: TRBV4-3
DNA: TGCGCCAGCAGCCAAGTAACGAGGGGCCGCGCCCGAGCGGGAGCCTACAATGAGCAGTTCTTC
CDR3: CASSQVTRGRARAGAYNEQFF